This T cell receptor beta chain came from a study of graft-versus-host responses after intestinal transplantation. Study as a whole: The study gave all recipients anti-thymocyte globulin induction, then tacrolimus and steroids for 2 to 3 years. Points from the study as a whole: High graft-versus-host to host-versus-graft clonal ratios were seen in allografts of patients with graft-donor T cell macrochimerism. The marrow of recipients harbored GvH clones, and ileum or blood showed some of them first.

TCRdb's copy holds only in-frame clones and misses some; the assay was immunoSEQ multiplex PCR. The table records roughly 38,000 clones, around 94% of them present only once. The CDR3 spans 14 residues. Germline assignment: CDR1 LGHNA and CDR2 YSLEER. V lost 2 bases and J 3 bases, leaving 10 bases between the germline ends. As concerns this clone: Its cognate antigen is unknown.

The source of this sequence is a human patient who received an intestinal transplant, so some T cells may come from the graft donor. The V gene is TRBV4-3, the J gene TRBJ1-1, with no clear D. Sequences were derived from PBMCs, sampled 16 days after intestinal transplant. CDR3 sequence (DNA): TGCGCCAGCAGCCAATATTCGTGGGACACTGAAGCTTTCTTT. Translation: CASSQYSWDTEAFF.